This T cell receptor (beta chain) was obtained from a study of T cells in Graves' hyperthyroidism and ophthalmopathy. Graves' hyperthyroidism qualified as stable when ophthalmopathy did not progress within 18 months. This CDR3 spans 11 amino acids. Germline V gene lookup returns CDR1 SQVTM and CDR2 ANQGSEA. Between the trimmed V and J ends, which lost 7 bases and 7 bases, there was a span of 14 bases. Amplification targeted TCR beta CDR3 regions from RNA transcripts. First-round RT-PCR with HTBI primers amplified the TCR CDR3 region. MiXCR, run by TCRdb on the multiplex PCR reads, gives a single entry per CDR3 protein. The sample holds some 510,000 distinct CDR3 sequences, less than 25% seen once.

The sequencing sample was made of blood. The chain uses TRBV29-1 and TRBJ2-7; possible D gene TRBD1, 6 bases. The receptor comes from a man aged 18 to 30 with Graves' hyperthyroidism. CDR3 region: CSATQGWEQYF. CDR3 DNA: TGCAGCGCCACACAGGGCTGGGAGCAGTACTTC.